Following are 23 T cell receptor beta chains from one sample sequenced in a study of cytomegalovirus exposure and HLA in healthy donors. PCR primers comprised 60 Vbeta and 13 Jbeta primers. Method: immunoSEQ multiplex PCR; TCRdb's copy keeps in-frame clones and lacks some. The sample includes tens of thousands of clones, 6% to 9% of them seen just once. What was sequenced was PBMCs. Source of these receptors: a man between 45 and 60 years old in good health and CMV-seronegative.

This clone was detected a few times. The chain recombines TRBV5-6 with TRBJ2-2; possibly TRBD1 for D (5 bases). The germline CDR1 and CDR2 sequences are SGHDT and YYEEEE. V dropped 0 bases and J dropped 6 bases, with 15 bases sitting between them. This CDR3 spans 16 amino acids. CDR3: CASSLEGRVEAGELFF. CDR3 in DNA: TGTGCCAGCAGCTTGGAGGGCAGGGTGGAAGCCGGGGAGCTGTTTTTT.

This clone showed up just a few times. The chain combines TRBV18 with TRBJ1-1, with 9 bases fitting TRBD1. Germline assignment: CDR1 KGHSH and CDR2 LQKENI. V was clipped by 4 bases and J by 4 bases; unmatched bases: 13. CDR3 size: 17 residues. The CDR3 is CASSLGQGTQTSTEAFF. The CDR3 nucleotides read TGTGCCAGCTCACTCGGACAGGGGACCCAAACGTCCACTGAAGCTTTCTTT.

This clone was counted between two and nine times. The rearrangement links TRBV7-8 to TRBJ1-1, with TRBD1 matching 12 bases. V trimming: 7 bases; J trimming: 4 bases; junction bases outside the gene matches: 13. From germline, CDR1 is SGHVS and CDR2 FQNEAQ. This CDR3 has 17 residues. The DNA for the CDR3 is TGTGCCAGCACCGAGAGCGGGACAGGGGGCGGAATCACTGAAGCTTTCTTT. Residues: CASTESGTGGGITEAFF. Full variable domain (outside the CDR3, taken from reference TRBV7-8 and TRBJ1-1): GAGVSQSPRYKVAKRGQDVALRCDPISGHVSLFWYQQALGQGPEFLTYFQNEAQLDKSGLPSDRFFAERPEGSVSTLKIQRTQQEDSAVYLCASTESGTGGGITEAFFGQGTRLTVV.

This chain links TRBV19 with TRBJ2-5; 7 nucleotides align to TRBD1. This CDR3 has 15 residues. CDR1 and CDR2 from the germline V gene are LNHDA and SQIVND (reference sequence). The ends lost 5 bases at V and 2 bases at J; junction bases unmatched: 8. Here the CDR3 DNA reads TGTGCCAGTAGTCCGACAGGGATTTGGCAAGAGACCCAGTACTTC. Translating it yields CASSPTGIWQETQYF.

This CDR3 reads CAWSIGGVGNTIYF. The CDR3 bases are TGTGCCTGGAGTATCGGGGGAGTTGGAAACACCATATATTTT. V gene TRBV30 combines with J gene TRBJ1-3; D may be TRBD1 (5 bases). The CDR3 has 14 amino acids. The germline V gene has CDR1 GTSNPN and CDR2 SVGIG (reference sequence). V lost 2 bases and J 3 bases, leaving 11 bases between the germline ends.

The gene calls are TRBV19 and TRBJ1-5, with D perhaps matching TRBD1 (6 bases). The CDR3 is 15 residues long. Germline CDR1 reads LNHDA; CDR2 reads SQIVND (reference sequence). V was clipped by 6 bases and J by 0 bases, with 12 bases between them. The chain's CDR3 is CASSPTGTSNQPQHF. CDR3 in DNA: TGTGCCAGTAGCCCGACAGGTACTAGCAATCAGCCCCAGCATTTT. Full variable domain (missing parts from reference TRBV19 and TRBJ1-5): DGGITQSPKYLFRKEGQNVTLSCEQNLNHDAMYWYRQDPGQGLRLIYYSQIVNDFQKGDIAEGYSVSREKKESFPLTVTSAQKNPTAFYLCASSPTGTSNQPQHFGDGTRLSIL.

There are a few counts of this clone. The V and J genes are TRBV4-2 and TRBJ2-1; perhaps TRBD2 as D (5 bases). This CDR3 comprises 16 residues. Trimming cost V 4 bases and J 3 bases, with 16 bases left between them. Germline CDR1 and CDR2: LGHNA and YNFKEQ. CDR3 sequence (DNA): TGTGCCAGCAGCCTGGCCCGGGATAGCGTCTACAATGAGCAGTTCTTC. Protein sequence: CASSLARDSVYNEQFF.

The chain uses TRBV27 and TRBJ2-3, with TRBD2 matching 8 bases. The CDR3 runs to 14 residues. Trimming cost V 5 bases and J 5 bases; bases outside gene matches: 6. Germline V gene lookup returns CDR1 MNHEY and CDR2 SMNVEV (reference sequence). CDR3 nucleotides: TGTGCCAGCAGTCCGAGCGGGAGAATAGATACGCAGTATTTT. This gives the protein CASSPSGRIDTQYF.

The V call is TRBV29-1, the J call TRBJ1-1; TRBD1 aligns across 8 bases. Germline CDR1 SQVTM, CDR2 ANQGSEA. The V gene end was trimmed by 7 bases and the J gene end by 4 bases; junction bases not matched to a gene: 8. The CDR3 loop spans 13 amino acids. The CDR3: CSANRGSGTEAFF. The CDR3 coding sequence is TGCAGCGCTAACAGGGGGTCGGGCACTGAAGCTTTCTTT.

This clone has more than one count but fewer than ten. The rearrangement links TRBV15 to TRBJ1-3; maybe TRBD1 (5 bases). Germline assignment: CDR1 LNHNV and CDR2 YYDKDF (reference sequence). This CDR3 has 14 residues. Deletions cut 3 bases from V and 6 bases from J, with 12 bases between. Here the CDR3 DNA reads TGTGCCACCAGCAGCGGAGGGGTCGAAAACACCATATATTTT. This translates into CATSSGGVENTIYF.

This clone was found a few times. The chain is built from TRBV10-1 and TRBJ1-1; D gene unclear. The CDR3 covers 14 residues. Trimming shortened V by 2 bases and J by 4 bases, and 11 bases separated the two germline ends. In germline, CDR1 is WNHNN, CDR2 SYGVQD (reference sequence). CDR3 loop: CASSEVEGATEAFF. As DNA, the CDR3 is TGCGCCAGCAGTGAGGTGGAGGGAGCCACTGAAGCTTTCTTT.

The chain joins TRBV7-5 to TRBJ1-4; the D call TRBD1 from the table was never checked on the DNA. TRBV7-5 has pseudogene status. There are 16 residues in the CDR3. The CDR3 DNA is TGTGCCAGAAGCGGGATGACAGGGGGCGCGTGGGAAAAACTGTTTTTT. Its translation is CARSGMTGGAWEKLFF.

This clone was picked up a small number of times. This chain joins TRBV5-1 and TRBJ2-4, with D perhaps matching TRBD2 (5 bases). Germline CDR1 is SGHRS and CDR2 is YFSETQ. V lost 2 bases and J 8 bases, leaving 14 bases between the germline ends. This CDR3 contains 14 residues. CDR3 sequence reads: CASSLGQERDIQYF. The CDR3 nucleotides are TGCGCCAGCAGCTTAGGTCAGGAGAGGGACATTCAGTACTTC.

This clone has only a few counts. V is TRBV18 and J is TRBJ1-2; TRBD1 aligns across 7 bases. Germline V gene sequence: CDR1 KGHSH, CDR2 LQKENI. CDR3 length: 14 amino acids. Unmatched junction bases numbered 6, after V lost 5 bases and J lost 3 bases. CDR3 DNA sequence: TGTGCCAGCTCAAGATCCGACAGGGACTATGGCTACACCTTC. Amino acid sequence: CASSRSDRDYGYTF.

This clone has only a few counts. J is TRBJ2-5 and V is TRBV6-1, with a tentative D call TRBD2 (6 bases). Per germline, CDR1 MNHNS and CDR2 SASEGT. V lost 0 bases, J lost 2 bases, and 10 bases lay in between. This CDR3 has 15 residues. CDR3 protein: CASSEASGSQETQYF. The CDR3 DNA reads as TGTGCCAGCAGTGAAGCTAGCGGCTCTCAAGAGACCCAGTACTTC.

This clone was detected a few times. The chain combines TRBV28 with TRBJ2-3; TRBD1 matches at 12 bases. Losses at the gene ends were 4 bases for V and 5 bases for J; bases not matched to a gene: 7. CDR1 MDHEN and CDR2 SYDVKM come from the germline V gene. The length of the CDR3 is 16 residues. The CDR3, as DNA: TGTGCCAGCAGTTCTGCCGGGACAGGGGGCAGAGATACGCAGTATTTT. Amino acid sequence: CASSSAGTGGRDTQYF.

The CDR3 DNA reads TGTGCCACCAGCAGAGATGGGGAGGCCCAAGAGACCCAGTACTTC. Translating gives CATSRDGEAQETQYF. The V gene is TRBV15, the J gene TRBJ2-5, with a possible D match to TRBD2 (6 bases). Germline CDR1 reads LNHNV; CDR2 reads YYDKDF (reference sequence). The V end was cut by 0 bases, the J end by 1 base, with 9 bases between. The CDR3 has 15 amino acids.

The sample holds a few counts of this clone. CDR3 in DNA: TGTGCCAGCAGGAGGGGTACAGGGGGCATCTATGGCTACACCTTC. It encodes CASRRGTGGIYGYTF. The chain joins TRBV27 to TRBJ1-2; 9 bases are shared with TRBD1. J was trimmed by 4 bases and V by 6 bases; bases with no gene match: 9. Germline loops: CDR1 MNHEY, CDR2 SMNVEV (reference sequence). The CDR3 sequence is 15 residues long.

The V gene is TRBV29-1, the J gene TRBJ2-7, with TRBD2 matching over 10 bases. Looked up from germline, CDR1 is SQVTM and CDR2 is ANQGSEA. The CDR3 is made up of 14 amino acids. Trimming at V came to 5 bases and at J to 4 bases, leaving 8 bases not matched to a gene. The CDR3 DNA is TGCAGCGTTCAGCGGGGGGGTGGGATTTACGAGCAGTACTTC. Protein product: CSVQRGGGIYEQYF.

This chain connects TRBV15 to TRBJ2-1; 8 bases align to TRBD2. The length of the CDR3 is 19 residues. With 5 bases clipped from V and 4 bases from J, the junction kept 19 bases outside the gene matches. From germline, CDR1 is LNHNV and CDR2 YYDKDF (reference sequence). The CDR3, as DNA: TGTGCCACCAGCGGCGGACTGGTGGGCCAGCGGGAGAGTTACAATGAGCAGTTCTTC. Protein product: CATSGGLVGQRESYNEQFF.

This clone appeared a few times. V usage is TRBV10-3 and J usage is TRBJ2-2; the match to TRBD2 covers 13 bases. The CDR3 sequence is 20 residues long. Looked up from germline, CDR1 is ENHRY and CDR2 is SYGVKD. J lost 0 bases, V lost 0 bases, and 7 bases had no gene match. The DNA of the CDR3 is TGTGCCATCAGTGAGTCATCCGGGACTAGCGGGACTACGAACACCGGGGAGCTGTTTTTT. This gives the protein CAISESSGTSGTTNTGELFF.

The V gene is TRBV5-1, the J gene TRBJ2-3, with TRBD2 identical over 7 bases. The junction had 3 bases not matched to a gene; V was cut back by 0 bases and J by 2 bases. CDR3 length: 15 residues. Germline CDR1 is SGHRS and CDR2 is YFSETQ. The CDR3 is CASSLDGRPTDTQYF. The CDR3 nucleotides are TGCGCCAGCAGCTTGGACGGGAGGCCCACAGATACGCAGTATTTT.

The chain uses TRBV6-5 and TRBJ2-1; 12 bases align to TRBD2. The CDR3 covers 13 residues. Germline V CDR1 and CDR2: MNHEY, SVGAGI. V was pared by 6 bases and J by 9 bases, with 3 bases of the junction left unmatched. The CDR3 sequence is CASRASGRVEQFF. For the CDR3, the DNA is TGTGCCAGCAGGGCTAGCGGGAGGGTTGAGCAGTTCTTC.